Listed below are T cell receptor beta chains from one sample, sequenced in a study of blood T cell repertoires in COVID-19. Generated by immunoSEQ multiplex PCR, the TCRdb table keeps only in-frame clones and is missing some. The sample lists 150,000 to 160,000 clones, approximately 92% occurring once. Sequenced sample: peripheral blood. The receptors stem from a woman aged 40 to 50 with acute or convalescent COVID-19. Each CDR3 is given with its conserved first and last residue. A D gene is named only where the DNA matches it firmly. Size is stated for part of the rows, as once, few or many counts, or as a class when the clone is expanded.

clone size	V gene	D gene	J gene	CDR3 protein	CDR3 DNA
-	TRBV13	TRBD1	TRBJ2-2	CASSPRQGTNTGELFF	TGTGCCAGCAGCCCCCGACAGGGAACGAACACCGGGGAGCTGTTTTTT
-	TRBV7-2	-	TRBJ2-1	CASSSFRDSPYNEQFF	TGTGCCAGCAGCTCTTTCCGGGACTCTCCCTACAATGAGCAGTTCTTC
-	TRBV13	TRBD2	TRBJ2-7	CASSSGLAGPYEQYF	TGTGCCAGCAGCTCTGGACTAGCGGGACCCTACGAGCAGTACTTC
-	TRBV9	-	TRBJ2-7	CASSVEDSPSGEQYF	TGTGCCAGCAGCGTTGAGGACAGTCCGTCGGGCGAGCAGTACTTC
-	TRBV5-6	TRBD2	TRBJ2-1	CASSPGLAGAGSYNEQFF	TGTGCCAGCAGCCCAGGACTAGCGGGAGCAGGGTCCTACAATGAGCAGTTCTTC
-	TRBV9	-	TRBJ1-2	CASSVATVEGMGYTF	TGTGCCAGCAGCGTAGCTACGGTGGAGGGAATGGGCTACACCTTC
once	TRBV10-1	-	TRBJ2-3	CASSEERHNTQYF	TGCGCCAGCAGTGAAGAACGACATAATACGCAGTATTTT
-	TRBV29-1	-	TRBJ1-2	CSVGQQHYGYTF	TGCAGCGTTGGACAGCAACACTATGGCTACACCTTC
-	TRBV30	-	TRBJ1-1	CAWSVRENTEAFF	TGTGCCTGGAGTGTACGGGAGAACACTGAAGCTTTCTTT
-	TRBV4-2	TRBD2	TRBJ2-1	CASSQERGGYNEQFF	TGTGCCAGCAGCCAAGAGCGGGGGGGTTACAATGAGCAGTTCTTC
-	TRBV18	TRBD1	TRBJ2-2	CASSPGLRGRNTGELFF	TGTGCCAGCTCACCTGGTTTGAGGGGGCGGAACACCGGGGAGCTGTTTTTT
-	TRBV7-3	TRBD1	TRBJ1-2	CASSPAGQARLSGYTF	TGTGCCAGCAGCCCTGCGGGACAGGCTCGATTGAGCGGCTACACCTTC
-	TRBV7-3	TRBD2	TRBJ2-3	CASSPGDSGGPTDTQYF	TGTGCCAGCAGCCCAGGAGATAGCGGGGGGCCAACAGATACGCAGTATTTT